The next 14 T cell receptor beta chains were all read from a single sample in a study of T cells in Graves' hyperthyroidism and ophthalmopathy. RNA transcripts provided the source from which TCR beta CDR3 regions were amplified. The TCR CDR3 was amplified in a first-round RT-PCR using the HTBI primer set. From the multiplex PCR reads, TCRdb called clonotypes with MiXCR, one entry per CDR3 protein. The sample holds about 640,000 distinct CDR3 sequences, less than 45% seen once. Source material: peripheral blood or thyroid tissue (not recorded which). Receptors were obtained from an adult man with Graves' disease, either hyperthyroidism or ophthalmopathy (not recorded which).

The CDR3 DNA reads TGTGCCAGTACTCAGACAGGGAACCATGGCTACACCTTC. Translating gives CASTQTGNHGYTF. This chain uses TRBV19 with TRBJ1-2; 7 bases are shared with TRBD1. V shed 7 bases, J shed 6 bases, and the junction held 8 bases outside the gene matches. Germline loops: CDR1 LNHDA, CDR2 SQIVND (reference sequence). The CDR3 consists of 13 residues.

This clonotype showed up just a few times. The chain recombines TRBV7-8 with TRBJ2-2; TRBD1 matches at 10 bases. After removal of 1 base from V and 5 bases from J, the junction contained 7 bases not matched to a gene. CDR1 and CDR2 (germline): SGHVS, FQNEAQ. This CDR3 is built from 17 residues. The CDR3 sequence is CASSLVSGQGRTGELFF. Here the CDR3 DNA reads TGTGCCAGCAGCTTAGTATCGGGACAGGGGAGAACCGGGGAGCTGTTTTTT. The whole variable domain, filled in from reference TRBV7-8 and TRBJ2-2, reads GAGVSQSPRYKVAKRGQDVALRCDPISGHVSLFWYQQALGQGPEFLTYFQNEAQLDKSGLPSDRFFAERPEGSVSTLKIQRTQQEDSAVYLCASSLVSGQGRTGELFFGEGSRLTVL.

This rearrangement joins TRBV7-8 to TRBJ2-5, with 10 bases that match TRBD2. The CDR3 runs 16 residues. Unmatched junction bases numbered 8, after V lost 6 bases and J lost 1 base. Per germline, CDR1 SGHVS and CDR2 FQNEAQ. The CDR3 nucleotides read TGTGCCAGCAGGGAAGGGGCTAGCGGGGGCCAAGAGACCCAGTACTTC. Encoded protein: CASREGASGGQETQYF.

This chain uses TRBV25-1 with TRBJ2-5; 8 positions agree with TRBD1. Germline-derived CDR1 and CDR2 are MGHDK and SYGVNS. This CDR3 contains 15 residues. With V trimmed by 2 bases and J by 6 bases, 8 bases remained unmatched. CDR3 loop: CASSEMGQAAKTQYF. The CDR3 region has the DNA TGTGCCAGCAGTGAAATGGGACAGGCCGCGAAGACCCAGTACTTC.

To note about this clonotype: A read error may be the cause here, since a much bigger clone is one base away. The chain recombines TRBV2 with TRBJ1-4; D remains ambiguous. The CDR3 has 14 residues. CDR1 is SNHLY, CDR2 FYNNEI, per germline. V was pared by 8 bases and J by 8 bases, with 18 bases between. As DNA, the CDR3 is TGTGCCAGCGGTACCTTTGAGGGTAAAGAAAAACTGTTTTTT. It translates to CASGTFEGKEKLFF.

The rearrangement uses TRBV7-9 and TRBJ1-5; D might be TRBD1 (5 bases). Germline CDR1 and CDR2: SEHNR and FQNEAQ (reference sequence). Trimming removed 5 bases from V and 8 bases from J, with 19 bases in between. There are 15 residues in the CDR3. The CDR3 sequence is CASSGGEGKREPQHF. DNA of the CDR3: TGTGCCAGCAGCGGGGGGGAGGGGAAGAGGGAGCCCCAGCATTTT.

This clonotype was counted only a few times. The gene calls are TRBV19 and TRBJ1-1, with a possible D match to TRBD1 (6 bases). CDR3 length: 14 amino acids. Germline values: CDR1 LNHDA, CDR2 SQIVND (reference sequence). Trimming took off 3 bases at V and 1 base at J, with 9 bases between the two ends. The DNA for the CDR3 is TGTGCCAGTAGTATTGGGGGACAGAACACTGAAGCTTTCTTT. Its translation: CASSIGGQNTEAFF.

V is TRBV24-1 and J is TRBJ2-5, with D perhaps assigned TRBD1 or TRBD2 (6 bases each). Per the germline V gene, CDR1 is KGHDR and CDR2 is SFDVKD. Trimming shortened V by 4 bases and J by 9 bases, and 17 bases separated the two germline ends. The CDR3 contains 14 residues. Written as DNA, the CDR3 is TGTGCCACCAGTGAAGGGGGGAGAGATCAGCCCCAGTACTTC. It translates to CATSEGGRDQPQYF.

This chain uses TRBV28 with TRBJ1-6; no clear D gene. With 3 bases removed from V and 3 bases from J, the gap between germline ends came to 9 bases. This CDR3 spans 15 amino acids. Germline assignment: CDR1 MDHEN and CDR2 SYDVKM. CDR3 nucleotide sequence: TGTGCCAGCAGTTTTTATGGGGACTATAATTCACCCCTCCACTTT. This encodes CASSFYGDYNSPLHF.

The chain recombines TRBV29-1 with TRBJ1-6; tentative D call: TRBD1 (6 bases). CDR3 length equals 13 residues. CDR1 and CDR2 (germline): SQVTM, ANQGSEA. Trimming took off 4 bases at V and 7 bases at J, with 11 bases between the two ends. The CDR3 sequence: CSVGTDQNSPLHF. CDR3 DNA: TGCAGCGTTGGGACAGACCAAAATTCACCCCTCCACTTT.

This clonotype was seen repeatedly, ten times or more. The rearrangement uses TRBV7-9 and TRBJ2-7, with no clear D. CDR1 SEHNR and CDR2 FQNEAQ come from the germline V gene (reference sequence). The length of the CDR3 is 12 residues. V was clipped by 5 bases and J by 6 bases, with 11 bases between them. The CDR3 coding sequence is TGTGCCAGCAGCCACGGCCCGGGCGAGCAGTACTTC. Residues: CASSHGPGEQYF.

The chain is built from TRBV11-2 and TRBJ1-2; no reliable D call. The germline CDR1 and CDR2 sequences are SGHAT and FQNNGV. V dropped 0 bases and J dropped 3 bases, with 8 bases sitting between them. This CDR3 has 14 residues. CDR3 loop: CASSLEGTYYGYTF. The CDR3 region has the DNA TGTGCCAGCAGCTTAGAGGGCACCTACTATGGCTACACCTTC.

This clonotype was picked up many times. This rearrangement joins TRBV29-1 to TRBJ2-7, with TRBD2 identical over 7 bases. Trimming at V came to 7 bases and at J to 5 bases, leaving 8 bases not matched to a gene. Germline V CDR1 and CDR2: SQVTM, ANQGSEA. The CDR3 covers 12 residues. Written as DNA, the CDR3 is TGCAGCGCCCGAGCGGGACCCAACGAGCAGTACTTC. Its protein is CSARAGPNEQYF.

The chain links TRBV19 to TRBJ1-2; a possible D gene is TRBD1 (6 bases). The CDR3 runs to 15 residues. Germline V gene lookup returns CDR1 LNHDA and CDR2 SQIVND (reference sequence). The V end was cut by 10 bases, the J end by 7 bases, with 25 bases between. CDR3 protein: CATQVGAGAVGGYTF. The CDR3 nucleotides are TGTGCCACCCAAGTTGGGGCAGGGGCGGTCGGTGGCTACACCTTC.